Below, 7 T cell receptor beta chains from the same sample are listed, as sequenced in a study of Ad26.COV2.S vaccination and SARS-CoV-2 variants. Treatment given: some 19 received Ad26.COV2.S at low or high dose, single or two shots; roughly five received placebo; per-sample allocation not given. On day 63 after the first injection, vaccine and placebo recipients gave samples. The data were produced by immunoSEQ multiplex PCR, yet TCRdb's version contains in-frame clones alone and is incomplete. The sample records fewer than 400,000 clones, more than 85% being singletons. The sample consisted of peripheral blood, taken in a trial of Ad26.COV2.S vaccine versus placebo. The receptor source for this set is a person between 18 and 59 years old who received the Ad26.COV2.S COVID-19 vaccine or a placebo.

This clone occurred a few times. V usage is TRBV19 and J usage is TRBJ1-1; D gene ambiguous. The CDR3 has 15 amino acids. Trimming left V 4 bases short and J 6 bases short, with 18 bases between. From germline, CDR1 is LNHDA and CDR2 SQIVND (reference sequence). CDR3 region: CASSTRQLGVAEAFF. DNA of the CDR3: TGTGCCAGTAGTACTCGACAATTAGGTGTAGCTGAAGCTTTCTTT.

This chain links TRBV5-5 with TRBJ1-1; D uncertain. This CDR3 is built from 17 residues. The V and J ends lost 1 base and 1 base respectively, with 17 bases between them. Germline lookup yields CDR1 SGHKS and CDR2 YYEKEE (reference sequence). CDR3 amino acids: CASSLRNRVSGNTEAFF. CDR3 bases: TGTGCCAGCAGCTTGCGCAATCGGGTCTCGGGGAACACTGAAGCTTTCTTT.

The gene calls are TRBV29-1 and TRBJ2-5; D remains ambiguous. The CDR3 is made up of 13 amino acids. Per the germline V gene, CDR1 is SQVTM and CDR2 is ANQGSEA. V lost 5 bases, J lost 5 bases, and 15 bases lay in between. CDR3 nucleotide sequence: TGCAGCGTTAGTGCATGGCGTTTGGAGACCCAGTACTTC. Amino acid sequence: CSVSAWRLETQYF.

V is TRBV13 and J is TRBJ1-2, with 9 bases identical to TRBD1. The trim removed 0 bases at V and 6 bases at J, leaving 8 bases unmatched. The CDR3 length is 16 residues. Germline-derived CDR1 and CDR2 are PRHDT and FYEKMQ (reference sequence). CDR3 bases: TGTGCCAGCAGCTTAGGAGTGGGACAGGGTTTTGATGGCTACACCTTC. This gives the protein CASSLGVGQGFDGYTF.

This clone was recorded only once. V usage is TRBV6-5 and J usage is TRBJ1-1; no clear D gene. This CDR3 has 15 residues. In germline, CDR1 is MNHEY, CDR2 SVGAGI. Trimming removed 4 bases at V and 0 bases at J, with 12 bases between. The CDR3 region is CASSFRLKMNTEAFF. In DNA, the CDR3 is TGTGCCAGCAGTTTCAGACTGAAAATGAACACTGAAGCTTTCTTT.

This sequence joins TRBV3-1 (or the pseudogene TRBV3-2) and TRBJ2-5; D unclear. V was pared by 5 bases and J by 5 bases, with 6 bases between. The CDR3 sequence is 11 residues long. Germline lookup yields CDR1 LGHDT and CDR2 YNNKEL (reference sequence). The CDR3 nucleotides are TGTGCCAGCAGCGCAGCGGAGACCCAGTACTTC. Protein: CASSAAETQYF.

J is TRBJ1-6 and V is TRBV5-4; D is uncertain. With 4 bases removed from V and 9 bases from J, the gap between germline ends came to 17 bases. The CDR3 is 15 amino acids. Germline V CDR1 and CDR2: SGHNT, YYREEE (reference sequence). This CDR3 is CASSPNVPGGSPLHF. In nucleotides, the CDR3 is TGTGCCAGCAGCCCGAATGTACCGGGAGGTTCACCCCTCCACTTT. Based on the CDR3 plus reference TRBV5-4 and TRBJ1-6, the full variable domain is ETGVTQSPTHLIKTRGQQVTLRCSSQSGHNTVSWYQQALGQGPQFIFQYYREEENGRGNFPPRFSGLQFPNYSSELNVNALELDDSALYLCASSPNVPGGSPLHFGNGTRLTVT.